This record concerns one T cell receptor beta chain sequence. Its specificity is unknown. These data come from a study of CD8+CD57+ T cells in acquired aplastic anemia. Turning to the study itself: Isolated CD4+ and CD8+ cells, once sorted, yielded DNA averaging roughly 3.2 ug.

The study, taken as a whole, reports: Patients and controls shared approximately 30 CD8+ CDR3 sequences, highly expressed in patients. CD8+ Simpson's diversity in patients was not significantly different from that in controls.

The V end lost 2 bases, the J end lost 0 bases, and 9 bases lay between the germline ends. The CDR3 is made up of 15 amino acids. Per the germline V gene, CDR1 is SGHTA and CDR2 is FQGNSA. The TCR beta profiling, which covered VDJ combination and CDR3 sequence, was carried out using genomic DNA as the template. TCRdb re-analysed the reads in MiXCR, keeping a single row per CDR3 protein. The table shows roughly 250,000 distinct CDR3 sequences, with about 80% occurring only once. In patients chosen for sequencing, flow cytometry had shown CD8+CD57+ cell expansion. The chain has TRBV7-2 and TRBJ2-3; D unclear. Sample: sorted CD4+, CD8+, or CD8+CD57+ T cells (not recorded which) from PBMCs. This receptor was taken from a human donor with aplastic anemia. This chain's CDR3 is CASSLNRASTDTQYF. CDR3 nucleotide sequence: TGTGCCAGCAGCTTAAACAGAGCTAGCACAGATACGCAGTATTTT.